This T cell receptor beta chain was captured in a study of T cells in Graves' hyperthyroidism and ophthalmopathy. The wider study: Prior to any treatment, at the point of initial diagnosis, peripheral blood was collected. Study-wide results and limits: Before onset, by a median of around 6.1 months, the model predicted ophthalmopathy. A model built on 13 V-J features separated ophthalmopathy from stable hyperthyroidism.

This clonotype has at least ten counts. Its target is not known. Using RNA transcripts as the source, TCR beta CDR3 regions were amplified. TCR CDR3 underwent first-round RT-PCR with the HTBI primer set. TCRdb analysed the multiplex PCR reads with MiXCR anew, one entry per CDR3 protein. Here the sample spans fewer than 350,000 distinct CDR3 sequences, roughly 14% being singletons. Germline CDR1 is MDHEN and CDR2 is SYDVKM. The CDR3 covers 13 residues. Trimming took 6 bases from V and 6 from J; bases not matched to a gene: 7. V gene TRBV28 combines with J gene TRBJ1-1; 7 positions match TRBD1. The specimen sequenced was blood. The TCR comes from a woman aged 30 to 39 with Graves' hyperthyroidism that later progressed to Graves' ophthalmopathy. Here the CDR3 DNA reads TGTGCCAGCAGGCCAACAGGGGAGGCTGAAGCTTTCTTT. Amino acids: CASRPTGEAEAFF.